Listed here are 7 T cell receptor beta chains from one sample, sequenced in a study of T cell responses to AZD1222 COVID-19 vaccine. Assay used: immunoSEQ multiplex PCR; TCRdb lists only in-frame clones, some missing. The sample contains 90,000 to 110,000 clones, about 89% of which appear only once. The sequences come from peripheral blood, collected on day 0 of AZD1222 vaccination. The receptors derive from an adult in good health.

This clone appeared a few times. The chain uses TRBV11-3 and TRBJ2-1, with no clear D. The CDR3 covers 13 residues. With 3 bases removed from V and 6 bases from J, the gap between germline ends came to 9 bases. Germline assignment: CDR1 SGHNT and CDR2 YENEEA. CDR3 protein: CASSFLPGNEQFF. In DNA, the CDR3 is TGTGCCAGCAGCTTCCTACCGGGCAATGAGCAGTTCTTC. Looking up the rest from reference TRBV11-3 and TRBJ2-1 gives the full variable domain: EAGVVQSPRYKIIEKKQPVAFWCNPISGHNTLYWYLQNLGQGPELLIRYENEEAVDDSQLPKDRFSAERLKGVDSTLKIQPAELGDSAVYLCASSFLPGNEQFFGPGTRLTVL.

The chain uses TRBV29-1 and TRBJ1-1; D unclear. Trimming stripped 3 bases from V and 1 base from J, with 6 bases between. The CDR3 runs to 12 residues. Germline CDR1 is SQVTM and CDR2 is ANQGSEA. This CDR3 is CSVDARNTEAFF. The CDR3 coding sequence is TGCAGCGTTGATGCCAGGAACACTGAAGCTTTCTTT.

The genes are TRBV7-9 and TRBJ2-5, with 13 bases matching TRBD2. With V trimmed by 1 base and J by 1 base, 3 bases remained unmatched. CDR1 and CDR2 from the germline V gene are SEHNR and FQNEAQ (reference sequence). The CDR3 consists of 17 residues. CDR3 bases: TGTGCCAGCAGCTTAGGGAGGACTAGCGGGGGCCAAGAGACCCAGTACTTC. It yields the protein CASSLGRTSGGQETQYF.

The chain recombines TRBV6-5 with TRBJ1-1, with D possibly TRBD1 on 5 matching bases. In germline, CDR1 is MNHEY, CDR2 SVGAGI. There are 13 residues in the CDR3. V was clipped by 6 bases and J by 7 bases, with 15 bases between them. CDR3 sequence reads: CASRPQGEVEAFF. CDR3 DNA: TGTGCCAGCAGGCCGCAGGGAGAGGTTGAAGCTTTCTTT.

This clone was detected only once. V is TRBV7-9 and J is TRBJ2-7, with 7 positions matching TRBD2. CDR3 length: 14 residues. Germline trimming cut 5 bases from V and 5 bases from J; bases unmatched to any gene: 9. The germline V gene has CDR1 SEHNR and CDR2 FQNEAQ (reference sequence). CDR3 bases: TGTGCCAGCAGCCTTCTAGCGGACCAGCACGAGCAGTACTTC. It specifies CASSLLADQHEQYF.

The gene calls are TRBV7-9 and TRBJ1-4; 8 bases are a match to TRBD1. V was clipped by 2 bases and J by 8 bases; unmatched bases: 4. The CDR3 is 14 amino acids. Germline V gene data show CDR1 as SEHNR and CDR2 as FQNEAQ (reference sequence). For the CDR3, the DNA is TGTGCCAGCAGCTTACAGGGGGCAGGAGAAAAACTGTTTTTT. Translating gives CASSLQGAGEKLFF.

In this sample, this clone turned up once. This chain connects TRBV5-1 to TRBJ1-1; TRBD1 aligns across 7 bases. Trimming at V came to 2 bases and at J to 3 bases, leaving 7 bases not matched to a gene. There are 15 residues in the CDR3. Germline V gene sequence: CDR1 SGHRS, CDR2 YFSETQ. The CDR3 DNA follows: TGCGCCAGCAGCTTTCGCGCCGGGACAGACACTGAAGCTTTCTTT. This codes for CASSFRAGTDTEAFF. The complete variable domain, with remaining parts taken from reference TRBV5-1 and TRBJ1-1, reads KAGVTQTPRYLIKTRGQQVTLSCSPISGHRSVSWYQQTPGQGLQFLFEYFSETQRNKGNFPGRFSGRQFSNSRSEMNVSTLELGDSALYLCASSFRAGTDTEAFFGQGTRLTVV.